This record covers a single T cell receptor (beta chain). The table lists this clonotype with many counts. Which antigen it targets is not known. No qualities accompany the bases; no much larger clone lies one base away. Receptor libraries were prepared by RACE. Reads for this sample came from a NextSeq 500. During library preparation, unique molecular identifiers were attached to individual cDNA molecules so that TCRs could be counted in a quantitative, reproducible way. For every blood RNA sample, sequencing covered both the TCR alpha and TCR beta chains. Turning to the authors' computational methods: The median number of TCRs per sample was approximately 98,000, ranging from about 20,000 to 690,600. V, J and CDR3 annotation of the TCR reads was carried out using the Decombinator software suite. For PS versus PT1 abundance plots, all samples were subsampled to the same number of TCRs (28,000). Expanded TCRs were defined as absent before sensitization and observed at least eight times at the 2-week time point. TCRdb itself trimmed the public reads at Q25 with fastp, ran MiXCR and retained productive beta chains. Each entry merges the rows of one CDR3 protein and shows their most common DNA and genes. What appears here as the V and J calls and clone size reflects TCRdb's work, not the paper's. The sample table shows fewer than 300,000 distinct CDR3 sequences, and about 9% are seen once. The biggest ten clones account for 2.3% of the sample.

From cysteine to phenylalanine, the CDR3 is 12 amino acids long. The retained sequence is limited to the CDR3, 36 bases, with the frame set at the first base. The trim is 4 bases for V and 4 bases for J, with a gap of 8 bases between the germline ends. According to the germline V gene (reference sequence), CDR1 reads MNHEY and CDR2 reads SMNVEV. This entry belongs to a study of human T cells and chemical hapten exposure (dated by TCRdb to about 2021). Describing the broader study: For sensitization, 2% DPC in acetone was applied to a roughly 2 cm by roughly 2 cm area of upper inner arm skin. The libraries were sequenced as a pool, and the TCR yield per sample differed mostly because of small variations in library volumes within the pool. The study tracked peripheral blood TCR repertoire changes in vivo during primary and secondary sensitization to the hapten diphenylcyclopropenone (DPC) in alopecia patients. The mostly female patient cohort included alopecia areata with under or over 50% scalp involvement, alopecia totalis and alopecia universalis. Patch testing on the upper back used Finn chambers containing 0.01% DPC, with scoring done after 6 days according to International Contact Dermatitis Research Group standards. Patients additionally received weekly therapeutic DPC doses to the scalp throughout the approximately 25-week study period. Around 29 alopecia patients provided blood for TCR sequencing at one to four time points (pre-sensitization, 2, 6 and 24 weeks). Blood was sampled from patients pre-sensitization (week 0) and at 2, 6 and about 24 weeks after DPC sensitization. Beyond this particular receptor, the publication reports: Patch test score correlated positively with the number of PT1 expanded TCRs, reaching significance at thresholds 8, 16 and 32 but not at 4. No change with DPC sensitization was found in the number of TCRs above 1 in 1000 frequency, and no evidence of global repertoire structure alterations was found. Repeated subsampling changed both the strength of the expansion versus patch-test correlation and the threshold at which the correlation became significant. Alopecia, a presumed autoimmune disease, was present in all patients, so the immune response of the patients might differ from that of healthy individuals. Significantly more large CDR3 similarity clusters were formed by expanded TCRs than by pre-sensitization or healthy control sets, consistent with antigen-driven responses.

What this sample's time point label stands for: pre-sensitization, week 0. What the treatment or condition label conveys for this sample: therapeutic diphenylcyclopropenone sensitization with weekly scalp DPC. Blood at each patch-test visit was drawn before the patch test was applied. To be eligible, patients had to be aged 18 to 70, diagnosed with alopecia and judged suitable for DPC therapy, while pregnant patients were excluded. Unfractionated whole blood was collected in Tempus Blood RNA tubes, and total RNA was extracted from that blood. The V and J genes are TRBV27 and TRBJ2-7; confidence is insufficient to name the D gene. The clonotype comes from a woman in her thirties or forties with alopecia areata. Some clones in this sample may be carry-over from other donors' samples. The sequences come from whole blood, collected in connection with sensitization to the hapten diphenylcyclopropenone (DPC). The CDR3 amino acid sequence is: CASSSQKYEQYF. The sequenced DNA: TGTGCCAGCAGTTCCCAGAAGTACGAGCAGTACTTC.